One and the same sample provided the 17 T cell receptor beta chains below, sequenced in a study of blood T cells in healthy people across ages. A J-beta primer mix and a sample-barcoded 5' primer were used in a second PCR of about 7 to 12 cycles. TCRdb redid the calling of the 5' RACE reads with MiXCR, one entry per CDR3 protein. The sample includes hundreds of thousands of distinct CDR3 sequences, about 28% seen only once; the top ten take roughly 17%. The sample comprised blood. These receptors originate from a woman aged 80 or older in good health.

The sample holds many counts of this clonotype. This CDR3 reads CASSLRVASPLHF. The CDR3 bases are TGTGCCAGCAGTTTAAGGGTCGCTTCACCCCTCCACTTT. The rearrangement uses TRBV27 and TRBJ1-6; D ambiguous. CDR3 length: 13 residues. The germline V and J ends were trimmed by 2 bases and 9 bases, with 8 bases remaining between them. The germline gives CDR1 MNHEY, CDR2 SMNVEV (reference sequence).

This sequence joins TRBV6-1 and TRBJ1-1, with D unresolved. Per germline, CDR1 MNHNS and CDR2 SASEGT. Trimming took 3 bases from V and 5 from J, leaving 7 bases between them. The CDR3 totals 12 residues. CDR3 amino acids: CASSEHKTEAFF. CDR3 in DNA: TGTGCCAGCAGTGAGCATAAAACTGAAGCTTTCTTT.

This clonotype was seen many times. The genes are TRBV12-3 or TRBV12-4 and TRBJ2-7, with TRBD1 identical over 9 bases. Trimming took 0 bases from V and 6 from J; bases not matched to a gene: 3. The CDR3 runs to 14 residues. CDR3 DNA sequence: TGTGCCAGCAGTTTAGCCCCGACAGGGGGCGAGCAGTACTTC. Its protein product is CASSLAPTGGEQYF.

The chain uses TRBV7-9 and TRBJ2-1; 11 bases are a match to TRBD2. Germline V gene lookup returns CDR1 SEHNR and CDR2 FQNEAQ (reference sequence). Germline trimming cut 0 bases from V and 5 bases from J; bases unmatched to any gene: 6. The CDR3 covers 17 residues. The CDR3 loop reads CASSLAGTSGLDNEQFF. In DNA form, the CDR3 reads TGTGCCAGCAGCTTAGCAGGGACTAGCGGTTTAGACAATGAGCAGTTCTTC. Full variable domain (remainder filled in from reference TRBV7-9 and TRBJ2-1): DTGVSQNPRHKITKRGQNVTFRCDPISEHNRLYWYRQTLGQGPEFLTYFQNEAQLEKSRLLSDRFSAERPKGSFSTLEIQRTEQGDSAMYLCASSLAGTSGLDNEQFFGPGTRLTVL.

As to this clonotype: A read error may account for a junction end that differs from germline. V gene TRBV10-3 combines with J gene TRBJ2-2; possible D gene TRBD2, 5 bases. CDR1 is ENHRY, CDR2 SYGVKD, per germline. This CDR3 has 14 residues. The CDR3 here is CAISEGYDTGERFF. As DNA, the CDR3 is TGTGCCATCAGTGAGGGCTACGACACCGGGGAGCGGTTTTTT.

This clonotype was counted at least ten times. This sequence joins TRBV5-1 and TRBJ2-3, with 8 bases identical to TRBD1. The CDR3 totals 14 residues. The J segment lost 6 bases and the V segment lost 5 bases, leaving 8 bases of the junction unmatched. Looked up from germline, CDR1 is SGHRS and CDR2 is YFSETQ. The CDR3 loop reads CASRSGQGADTQYF. The CDR3 DNA reads TGCGCCAGCAGATCGGGGCAGGGGGCTGATACGCAGTATTTT.

This clonotype occurred many times. The chain couples TRBV9 to TRBJ2-1; 7 bases fit TRBD2. Per the germline V gene, CDR1 is SGDLS and CDR2 is YYNGEE. The CDR3 covers 15 residues. Trimming cost V 0 bases and J 2 bases; bases outside gene matches: 2. The CDR3 coding sequence is TGTGCCAGCAGCGTAGTGGCGGGGGCCTACAATGAGCAGTTCTTC. It yields the protein CASSVVAGAYNEQFF.

To note about this clonotype: A much larger clone sits a single nucleotide away, making a read error possible. This chain joins TRBV24-1 and TRBJ2-3, with D hard to call. There are 12 residues in the CDR3. The V gene's germline CDR1 is KGHDR and CDR2 SFDVKD. The chain's CDR3 is CATSGEAITRYF. CDR3 sequence (DNA): TGTGCCACCAGTGGTGAGGCGATTACGCGGTATTTT.

The V gene is TRBV20-1, the J gene TRBJ2-4; D call uncertain. Judging by the DNA end, TRBJ2-7 fits better; the J call may be wrong. This CDR3 is built from 14 residues. The germline V gene encodes CDR1 DFQATT and CDR2 SNEGSKA (reference sequence). The CDR3 sequence: CSASHRGLIDEQYF. CDR3 nucleotide sequence: TGCAGTGCTAGTCACCGTGGGCTTATCGACGAGCAGTACTTC.

About this clonotype: A much larger clone differs by one base, so this may be a read error. V gene TRBV7-9 combines with J gene TRBJ2-5; the match to TRBD2 covers 10 bases. This CDR3 has 14 amino acids. Germline V gene lookup returns CDR1 SEHNR and CDR2 FQNEAQ (reference sequence). The CDR3 bases are TGTTCCAGCAGCCCTGGACTAGCGGAAGAGACCCAGTACTTC. Translated: CSSSPGLAEETQYF.

With regard to this clonotype: A read error may produce the germline difference seen at one junction end. CDR3 sequence reads: CANSPGGAGEAFF. CDR3 sequence (DNA): TGTGCCAACTCACCGGGGGGGGCTGGTGAAGCTTTCTTT. The chain couples TRBV18 to TRBJ1-1, with D tentatively TRBD1 (6 bases). The CDR3 runs 13 residues. Germline V gene data show CDR1 as KGHSH and CDR2 as LQKENI.

This chain links TRBV9 with TRBJ2-3; 9 positions agree with TRBD2. The germline V gene has CDR1 SGDLS and CDR2 YYNGEE. Losses at the gene ends were 3 bases for V and 7 bases for J; bases not matched to a gene: 9. The CDR3 contains 15 residues. In DNA, the CDR3 is TGTGCCAGCAGCGCGGTTAGCGGGAGTGGTCATACGCAGTATTTT. Amino acid sequence: CASSAVSGSGHTQYF.

This sequence joins TRBV6-2 or TRBV6-3 and TRBJ2-2; D possibly corresponds to TRBD2 (6 bases). This CDR3 comprises 14 residues. The germline V gene encodes CDR1 MNHEY and CDR2 SVGEGT. V was trimmed by 6 bases and J by 3 bases, leaving 11 bases between them. Written as DNA, the CDR3 is TGTGCCAGCAGAACCGGGACTCACACCGGGGAGCTGTTTTTT. Its protein product is CASRTGTHTGELFF.

This clonotype has ten or more counts. The chain is built from TRBV27 and TRBJ2-1; TRBD1 aligns across 12 bases. Germline trimming cut 4 bases from V and 6 bases from J; bases unmatched to any gene: 13. Germline assignment: CDR1 MNHEY and CDR2 SMNVEV (reference sequence). The CDR3 length is 18 residues. The CDR3 DNA is TGTGCCAGCAGTTGGCACCGGGACAGGGGGCGCGAAGGCAATGAGCAGTTCTTC. It encodes CASSWHRDRGREGNEQFF.

The sample holds many counts of this clonotype. The gene calls are TRBV7-2 and TRBJ2-5; D gene uncertain. V lost 1 base and J lost 7, with 4 bases in between. Germline CDR1 is SGHTA and CDR2 is FQGNSA. The CDR3 extends over 11 amino acids. CDR3 nucleotide sequence: TGTGCCAGCAGCTTAGACGTGACCCAGTACTTC. Translated: CASSLDVTQYF.

This clonotype has at least ten counts. V is TRBV6-5 and J is TRBJ2-5; 9 nucleotides match TRBD2. The CDR3 is 16 residues long. V lost 0 bases to trimming and J lost 5 bases; unmatched junction nucleotides: 7. CDR1 is MNHEY, CDR2 SVGAGI, per germline. The CDR3: CASSYSALAGQETQYF. CDR3 nucleotide sequence: TGTGCCAGCAGTTACTCGGCGCTAGCGGGGCAGGAGACCCAGTACTTC.

This clonotype was seen only a few times. J is TRBJ2-1 and V is TRBV25-1, with D perhaps given as TRBD1 or TRBD2 (5 bases each). Germline loops: CDR1 MGHDK, CDR2 SYGVNS. The V end lost 8 bases, the J end lost 7 bases, and 21 bases lay between the germline ends. The CDR3 spans 15 residues. The CDR3 DNA reads as TGTGCCAGCTCCAAACGTGGGGCGGGTCGGAATGAGCAGTTCTTC. Its translation is CASSKRGAGRNEQFF.